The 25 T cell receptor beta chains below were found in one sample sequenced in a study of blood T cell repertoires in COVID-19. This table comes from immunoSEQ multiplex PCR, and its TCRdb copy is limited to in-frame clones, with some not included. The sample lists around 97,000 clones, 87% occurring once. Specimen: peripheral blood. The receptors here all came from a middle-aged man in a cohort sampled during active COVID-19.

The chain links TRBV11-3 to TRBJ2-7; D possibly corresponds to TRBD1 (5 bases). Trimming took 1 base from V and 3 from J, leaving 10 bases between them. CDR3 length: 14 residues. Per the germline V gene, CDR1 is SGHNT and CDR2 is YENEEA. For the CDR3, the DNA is TGTGCCAGCAGCTTAGCCTACCAGGGCTACGAGCAGTACTTC. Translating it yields CASSLAYQGYEQYF.

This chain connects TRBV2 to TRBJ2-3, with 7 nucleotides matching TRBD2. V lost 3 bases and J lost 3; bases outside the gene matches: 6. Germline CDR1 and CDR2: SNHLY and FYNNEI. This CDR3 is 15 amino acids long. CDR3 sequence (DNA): TGTGCCAGCAGTGAGAGCGGGGTAGATACAGATACGCAGTATTTT. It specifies CASSESGVDTDTQYF.

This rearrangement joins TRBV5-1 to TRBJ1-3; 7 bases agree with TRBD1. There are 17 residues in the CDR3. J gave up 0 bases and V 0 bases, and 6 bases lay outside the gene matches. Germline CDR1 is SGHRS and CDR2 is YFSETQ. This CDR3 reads CASSLGGTDGSGNTIYF. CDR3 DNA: TGCGCCAGCAGCTTGGGGGGGACAGACGGCTCTGGAAACACCATATATTTT.

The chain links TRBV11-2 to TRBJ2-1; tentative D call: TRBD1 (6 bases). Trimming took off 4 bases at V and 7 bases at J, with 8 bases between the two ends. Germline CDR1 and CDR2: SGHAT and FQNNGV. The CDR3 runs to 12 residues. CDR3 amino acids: CASSSDRNEQFF. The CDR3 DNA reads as TGTGCCAGCAGCTCGGACAGAAATGAGCAGTTCTTC.

For the CDR3, the DNA is TGTGCCAGTAGTCACGGGGGAAGCACTGAAGCTTTCTTT. This translates into CASSHGGSTEAFF. V usage is TRBV19 and J usage is TRBJ1-1; tentative D call: TRBD1 (5 bases). This CDR3 comprises 13 residues. V lost 5 bases, J lost 4 bases, and 11 bases lay in between. Germline V gene data show CDR1 as LNHDA and CDR2 as SQIVND (reference sequence).

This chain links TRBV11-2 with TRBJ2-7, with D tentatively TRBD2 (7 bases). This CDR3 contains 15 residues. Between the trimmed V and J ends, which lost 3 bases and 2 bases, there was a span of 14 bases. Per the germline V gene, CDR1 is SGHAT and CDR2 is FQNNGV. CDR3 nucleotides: TGTGCCAGCAGCTTTGTCAGGGGAGGGCCCTACGAGCAGTACGTC. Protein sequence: CASSFVRGGPYEQYV.

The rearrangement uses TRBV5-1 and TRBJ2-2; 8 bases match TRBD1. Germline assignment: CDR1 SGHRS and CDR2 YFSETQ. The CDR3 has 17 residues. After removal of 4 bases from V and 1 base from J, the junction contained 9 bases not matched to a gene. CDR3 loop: CASSTNRQGWNTGELFF. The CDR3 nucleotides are TGCGCCAGCAGCACTAATAGACAGGGGTGGAACACCGGGGAGCTGTTTTTT.

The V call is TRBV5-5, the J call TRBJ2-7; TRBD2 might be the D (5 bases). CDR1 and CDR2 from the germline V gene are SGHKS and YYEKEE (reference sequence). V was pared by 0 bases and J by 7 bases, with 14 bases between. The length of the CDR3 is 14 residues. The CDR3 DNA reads TGTGCCAGCAGCTTGGTAGGACCACCGGGGGAGCAGTACTTC. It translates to CASSLVGPPGEQYF.

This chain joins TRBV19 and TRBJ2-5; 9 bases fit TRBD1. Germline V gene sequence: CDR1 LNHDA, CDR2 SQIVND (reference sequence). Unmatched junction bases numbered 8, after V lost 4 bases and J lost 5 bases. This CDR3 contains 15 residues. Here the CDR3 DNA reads TGTGCCAGTAGTAAGCTTGGACAGGGGACGGAGACCCAGTACTTC. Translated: CASSKLGQGTETQYF.

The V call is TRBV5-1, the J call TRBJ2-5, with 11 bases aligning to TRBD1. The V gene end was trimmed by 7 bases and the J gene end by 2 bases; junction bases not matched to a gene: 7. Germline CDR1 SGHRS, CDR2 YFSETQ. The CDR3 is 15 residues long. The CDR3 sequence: CASSGQGARQETQYF. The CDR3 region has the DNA TGCGCCAGCTCCGGACAGGGGGCACGGCAAGAGACCCAGTACTTC.

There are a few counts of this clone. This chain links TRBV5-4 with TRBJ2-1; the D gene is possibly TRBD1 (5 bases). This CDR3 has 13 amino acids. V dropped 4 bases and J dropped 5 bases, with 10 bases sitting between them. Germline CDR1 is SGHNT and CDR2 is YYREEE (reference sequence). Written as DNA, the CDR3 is TGTGCCAGCAGCCGCGCAGGGAACAATGAGCAGTTCTTC. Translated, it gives CASSRAGNNEQFF.

The CDR3 DNA reads as TGTGCCAGCCGGACTAGCGGGGGGAATGAGCAGTTCTTC. Its translation is CASRTSGGNEQFF. The rearrangement uses TRBV7-2 and TRBJ2-1, with 14 nucleotides matching TRBD2. Germline lookup yields CDR1 SGHTA and CDR2 FQGNSA. The trim removed 8 bases at V and 7 bases at J, leaving 1 base unmatched. The CDR3 is 13 amino acids.

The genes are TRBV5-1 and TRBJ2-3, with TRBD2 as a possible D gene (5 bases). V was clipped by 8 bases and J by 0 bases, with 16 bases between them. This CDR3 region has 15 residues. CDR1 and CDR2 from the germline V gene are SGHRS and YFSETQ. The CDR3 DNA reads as TGCGCCAGTACCTGGGGAGTCGGTAGCACAGATACGCAGTATTTT. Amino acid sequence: CASTWGVGSTDTQYF.

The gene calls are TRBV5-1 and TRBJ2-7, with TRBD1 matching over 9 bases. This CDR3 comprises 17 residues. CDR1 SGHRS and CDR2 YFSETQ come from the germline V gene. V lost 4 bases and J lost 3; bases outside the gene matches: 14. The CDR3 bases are TGCGCCAGCAGCCCGGGACAGGGAATTGGGCAGTACTACGAGCAGTACGTC. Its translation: CASSPGQGIGQYYEQYV.

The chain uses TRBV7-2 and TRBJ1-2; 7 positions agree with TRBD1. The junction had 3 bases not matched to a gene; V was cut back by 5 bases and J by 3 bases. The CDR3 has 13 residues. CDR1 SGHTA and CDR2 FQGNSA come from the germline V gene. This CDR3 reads CASSLDRDYGYTF. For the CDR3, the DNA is TGTGCCAGCAGCCTTGACAGGGACTATGGCTACACCTTC.

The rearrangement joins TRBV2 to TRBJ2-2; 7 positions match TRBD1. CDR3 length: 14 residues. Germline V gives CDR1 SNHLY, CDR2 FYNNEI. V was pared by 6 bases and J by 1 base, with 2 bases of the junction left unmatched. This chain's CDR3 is CASRRDRNTGELFF. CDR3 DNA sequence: TGTGCCAGCAGGAGGGACAGGAACACCGGGGAGCTGTTTTTT.

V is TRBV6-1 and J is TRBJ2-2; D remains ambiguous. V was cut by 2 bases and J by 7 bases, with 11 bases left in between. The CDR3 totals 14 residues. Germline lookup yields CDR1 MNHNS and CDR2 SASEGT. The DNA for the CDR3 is TGTGCCAGCAGTGAAAGGAGCCAAGGCGGGGAGCTGTTTTTT. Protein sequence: CASSERSQGGELFF.

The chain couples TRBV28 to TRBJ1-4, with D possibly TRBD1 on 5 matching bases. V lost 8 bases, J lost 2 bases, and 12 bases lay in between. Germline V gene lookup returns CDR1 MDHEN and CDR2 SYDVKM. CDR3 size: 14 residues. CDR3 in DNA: TGTGCCAGCCGGGGGGGGGACACTAATGAAAAACTGTTTTTT. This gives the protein CASRGGDTNEKLFF.

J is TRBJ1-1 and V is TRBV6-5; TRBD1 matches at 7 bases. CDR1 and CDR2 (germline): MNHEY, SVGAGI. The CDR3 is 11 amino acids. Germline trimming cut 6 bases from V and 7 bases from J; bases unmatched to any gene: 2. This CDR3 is CASSYRGEAFF. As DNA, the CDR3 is TGTGCCAGCAGCTACAGGGGTGAAGCTTTCTTT.

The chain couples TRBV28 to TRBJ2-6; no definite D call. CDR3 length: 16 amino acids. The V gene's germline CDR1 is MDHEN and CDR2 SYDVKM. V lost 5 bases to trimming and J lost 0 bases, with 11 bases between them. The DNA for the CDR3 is TGTGCCAGCAGTCCCGTCCCCCTCTCTGGGGCCAACGTCCTGACTTTC. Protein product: CASSPVPLSGANVLTF.

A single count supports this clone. In DNA form, the CDR3 reads TGTGCCAGCAGCCAAAGAGACCAGCGGGGGGGCACAGATACGCAGTATTTT. This translates into CASSQRDQRGGTDTQYF. V and J are TRBV4-2 and TRBJ2-3; the match to TRBD2 covers 9 bases. This CDR3 is built from 17 residues. The germline V gene encodes CDR1 LGHNA and CDR2 YNFKEQ. Trimming took 2 bases from V and 1 from J; bases not matched to a gene: 7.

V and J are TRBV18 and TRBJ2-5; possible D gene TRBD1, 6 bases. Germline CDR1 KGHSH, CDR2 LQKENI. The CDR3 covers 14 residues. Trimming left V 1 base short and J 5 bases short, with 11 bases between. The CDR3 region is CASSPRGRPETQYF. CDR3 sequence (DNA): TGTGCCAGCTCACCACGGGGGCGTCCGGAGACCCAGTACTTC.

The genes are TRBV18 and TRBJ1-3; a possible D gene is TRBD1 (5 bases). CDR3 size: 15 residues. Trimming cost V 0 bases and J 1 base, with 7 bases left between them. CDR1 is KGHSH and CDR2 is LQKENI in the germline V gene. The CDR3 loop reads CASSPPTASGNTIYF. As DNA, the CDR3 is TGTGCCAGCTCACCACCGACAGCATCTGGAAACACCATATATTTT.

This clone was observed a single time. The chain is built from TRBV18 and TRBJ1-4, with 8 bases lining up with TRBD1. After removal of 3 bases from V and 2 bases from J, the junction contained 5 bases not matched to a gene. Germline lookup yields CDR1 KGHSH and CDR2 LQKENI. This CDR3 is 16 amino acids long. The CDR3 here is CASSPRQGATNEKLFF. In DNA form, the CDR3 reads TGTGCCAGCTCACCTCGCCAGGGGGCGACTAATGAAAAACTGTTTTTT.

This chain's CDR3 is CASSFFGTEAFF. The DNA of the CDR3 is TGTGCCAGCAGCTTTTTCGGGACTGAAGCTTTCTTT. The J gene is TRBJ1-1, the V gene TRBV5-6; D unresolved. V lost 2 bases and J lost 5, with 7 bases in between. The germline CDR1 and CDR2 sequences are SGHDT and YYEEEE. The CDR3 contains 12 residues.